This is a list of T cell receptor beta chains from one sample in a study of T cell clones after liver transplantation. Some clones are missing from TCRdb's copy, which holds only in-frame ones; the method was immunoSEQ multiplex PCR. The table records about 120,000 clones, 90% of them present only once. Here the sequenced sample was CD4+ T cells from blood, taken 12 months after liver transplant. The receptor source for this set is a human patient who received a liver transplant. The graft donor may have given rise to some T cells. Each CDR3 is given with its conserved first and last residue. D genes are given only for firm matches. A clone size is listed for some rows: how often the clone was seen (once, few, many), or a class if it is expanded.

V,size,J,D,CDR3,DNA
TRBV5-6,.,TRBJ1-1,.,CASSLVLGAEAFF,TGTGCCAGCAGCTTGGTTCTGGGGGCTGAAGCTTTCTTT
TRBV19,once,TRBJ2-6,TRBD1,CASSTTGGAGANVLTF,TGTGCCAGTAGTACTACAGGGGGCGCCGGGGCCAACGTCCTGACTTTC
TRBV28,.,TRBJ2-7,TRBD2,CASSTSRLAGIREQYF,TGTGCCAGCAGTACCTCCCGCCTAGCGGGAATACGGGAGCAGTACTTC
TRBV5-6,.,TRBJ1-2,TRBD1,CASSRDRDYGYTF,TGTGCCAGCAGCCGGGACAGGGACTATGGCTACACCTTC
TRBV5-1,.,TRBJ2-1,.,CASSGPGGDEQFF,TGCGCCAGCAGCGGACCGGGCGGGGATGAGCAGTTCTTC
TRBV5-4,.,TRBJ1-2,.,CASSLSRDVNYGYTF,TGTGCCAGCAGCTTAAGCAGGGACGTTAACTATGGCTACACCTTC
TRBV7-8,.,TRBJ2-2,.,CASSVGQNTGELFF,TGTGCCAGCAGCGTGGGACAGAACACCGGGGAGCTGTTTTTT
TRBV5-6,.,TRBJ2-3,.,CASSWDDFSDTQYF,TGTGCCAGCAGCTGGGATGACTTCTCGGATACGCAGTATTTT
TRBV5-1,.,TRBJ2-1,.,CASSIQGTNEQFF,TGCGCCAGCAGCATACAGGGTACCAATGAGCAGTTCTTC
TRBV19,once,TRBJ2-3,.,CASKKRDTSTDTQYF,TGTGCCAGTAAAAAACGGGACACTAGCACAGATACGCAGTATTTT
TRBV7-2,few,TRBJ2-3,.,CASSLRATGATDTQYF,TGTGCCAGCAGCTTAAGGGCTACGGGAGCCACAGATACGCAGTATTTT
TRBV7-3,.,TRBJ2-1,TRBD1,CASSRRTGSDNEQFF,TGTGCCAGCAGCCGGAGGACAGGGAGTGACAATGAGCAATTCTTC
TRBV2,once,TRBJ2-5,.,CASSRPFWTRPQETQYF,TGTGCCAGCAGTAGGCCGTTCTGGACAAGGCCCCAAGAGACCCAGTACTTC
TRBV27,.,TRBJ2-5,.,CASSLSHGAGETQYF,TGTGCCAGCAGTTTATCGCACGGGGCAGGGGAGACCCAGTACTTC
TRBV27,.,TRBJ2-2,TRBD2,CASSRGLAGTTGELFF,TGTGCCAGCAGTAGGGGACTAGCGGGAACCACCGGGGAGCTGTTTTTT
TRBV10-3,.,TRBJ1-2,.,CAISAGIVGSSYTF,TGTGCCATCAGTGCCGGGATTGTGGGCTCGAGCTACACCTTC
TRBV19,.,TRBJ2-7,TRBD2,CATAIGGRAHYEQYF,TGTGCCACTGCGATCGGCGGGAGGGCCCATTACGAGCAGTACTTC